This T cell receptor beta chain was captured by sequencing in a study of blood T cell repertoires in COVID-19. Across the study: Spain, Italy and the United States supplied samples that represented acute and convalescent COVID-19.

The study recruited people aged about 18 to 95 years across about two dozen US areas. Assay used: immunoSEQ multiplex PCR; TCRdb lists only in-frame clones, some missing. The table shows more than 250,000 clones, with about 90% occurring only once. The clonotype was recovered from a woman aged 25 to 39 who had recovered from COVID-19. Sequencing was performed on PBMCs or T cells enriched from blood (not recorded which).

CDR3 region: CAWIPDRGQDEQFF. The CDR3 DNA is TGTGCCTGGATTCCGGACAGGGGGCAAGATGAGCAGTTCTTC. The J gene is TRBJ2-1, the V gene TRBV30; 11 nucleotides line up with TRBD1. The ends lost 4 bases at V and 8 bases at J; junction bases unmatched: 7. The CDR3 is 14 amino acids. The germline V gene encodes CDR1 GTSNPN and CDR2 SVGIG (reference sequence).